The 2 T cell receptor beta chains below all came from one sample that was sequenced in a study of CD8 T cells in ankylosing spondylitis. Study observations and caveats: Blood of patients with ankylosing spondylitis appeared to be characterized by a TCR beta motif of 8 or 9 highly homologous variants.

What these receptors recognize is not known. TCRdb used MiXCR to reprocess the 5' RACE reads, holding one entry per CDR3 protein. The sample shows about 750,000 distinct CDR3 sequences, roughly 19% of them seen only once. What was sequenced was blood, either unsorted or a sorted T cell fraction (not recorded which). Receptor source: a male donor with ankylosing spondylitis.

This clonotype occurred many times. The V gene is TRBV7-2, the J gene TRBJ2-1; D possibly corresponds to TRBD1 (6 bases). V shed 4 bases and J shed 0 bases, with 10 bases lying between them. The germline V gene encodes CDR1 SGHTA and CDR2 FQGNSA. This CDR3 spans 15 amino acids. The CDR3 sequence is CASSSDRSSYNEQFF. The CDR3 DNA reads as TGTGCCAGCAGCTCTGACAGGAGCTCCTACAATGAGCAGTTCTTC. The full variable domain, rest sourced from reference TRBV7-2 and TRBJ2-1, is GAGVSQSPSNKVTEKGKDVELRCDPISGHTALYWYRQSLGQGLEFLIYFQGNSAPDKSGLPSDRFSAERTGGSVSTLTIQRTQQEDSAVYLCASSSDRSSYNEQFFGPGTRLTVL.

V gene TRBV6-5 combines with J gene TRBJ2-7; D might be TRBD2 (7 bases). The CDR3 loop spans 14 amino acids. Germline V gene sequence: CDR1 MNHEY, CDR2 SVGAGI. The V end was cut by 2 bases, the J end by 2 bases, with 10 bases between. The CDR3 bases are TGTGCCAGCAGTTACACAGGGACTACCTACGAGCAGTACTTC. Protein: CASSYTGTTYEQYF.